This record concerns one T cell receptor beta chain sequence. Antigen: not known. Trimming shortened V by 5 bases and J by 0 bases, and 4 bases separated the two germline ends. The germline V gene encodes CDR1 KGHSH and CDR2 LQKENI. This CDR3 has 12 residues. Clones were read by immunoSEQ multiplex PCR, and TCRdb kept only the in-frame ones, dropping some. The sample comprises about 250,000 clones, approximately 89% of which are singletons, and more than 2.5% rests with the top ten. The data are from a study of Ad26.COV2.S vaccination and SARS-CoV-2 variants. Study observations and caveats: Post-vaccination breadth of spike-specific CD8+ and CD4+ T cell responses was reportedly substantial.

Sample treatment: around 19 received Ad26.COV2.S at low or high dose, single or two shots; a few received placebo; per-sample allocation not given. Sampling was done on day 63 after the first vaccine or placebo injection. The sequence derives from a person aged 18-65 years who received the Ad26.COV2.S COVID-19 vaccine or a placebo. This specimen consisted of peripheral blood, obtained in a trial of Ad26.COV2.S vaccine versus placebo. This chain joins TRBV18 and TRBJ2-5; D is unresolved. Here the CDR3 DNA reads TGTGCCAGCTCAAATTACCAAGAGACCCAGTACTTC. Translated, it gives CASSNYQETQYF.